The 18 T cell receptor beta chains below were found in one sample sequenced in a study of T cells after yellow fever vaccination. TCRdb re-derived calls from the 5' RACE reads in MiXCR, one entry per CDR3 protein. The table lists approximately 300,000 distinct CDR3 sequences, about an eighth of them singletons. The sample consisted of CD4+ T cells sorted from PBMCs, taken 45 days after the yellow fever booster vaccination. All receptors derive from a young man who received the YFV17D yellow fever vaccine.

V and J are TRBV7-9 and TRBJ2-7, with D unclear. The CDR3 contains 14 residues. Trimming left V 5 bases short and J 3 bases short, with 14 bases between. CDR1 is SEHNR, CDR2 FQNEAQ, per germline (reference sequence). CDR3 nucleotides: TGTGCCAGCAGCCGCAGTCCGCTGTACTACGAGCAGTACTTC. It yields the protein CASSRSPLYYEQYF.

This clonotype was seen more than once but under ten times. V is TRBV11-3 and J is TRBJ2-5, with 8 nucleotides matching TRBD2. CDR1 and CDR2 from the germline V gene are SGHNT and YENEEA. Germline trimming cut 5 bases from V and 0 bases from J; bases unmatched to any gene: 5. The CDR3 extends over 15 amino acids. CDR3 region: CASSARGGDQETQYF. The CDR3 DNA sequence: TGTGCCAGCAGCGCCCGGGGGGGGGACCAAGAGACCCAGTACTTC.

The chain couples TRBV3-1 to TRBJ2-1; D not certain. Trimming cost V 6 bases and J 4 bases, with 13 bases left between them. From germline, CDR1 is LGHDT and CDR2 YNNKEL (reference sequence). The CDR3 is made up of 14 amino acids. The CDR3 DNA reads TGTGCCAGCAGACCCAACCCGTATTACAATGAGCAGTTCTTC. Residues: CASRPNPYYNEQFF.

V and J are TRBV6-2 or TRBV6-3 and TRBJ2-7; weak D call: TRBD2 (5 bases). The CDR3 has 11 amino acids. Germline V lookup: CDR1 MNHEY, CDR2 SVGEGT. The germline V and J ends were trimmed by 5 bases and 7 bases, with 9 bases remaining between them. The CDR3 region is CASSDYGEQYF. The CDR3 DNA sequence: TGTGCCAGCAGTGACTACGGGGAGCAGTACTTC.

V usage is TRBV15 and J usage is TRBJ2-2; D not resolved. Germline CDR1 is LNHNV and CDR2 is YYDKDF (reference sequence). The CDR3 runs 14 residues. V was trimmed by 8 bases and J by 6 bases, leaving 16 bases between them. CDR3 sequence (DNA): TGTGCCACCCACCTCCAACGATTATCCGGGGAGCTGTTTTTT. Protein product: CATHLQRLSGELFF.

This clonotype was observed a handful of times. The chain links TRBV7-9 to TRBJ1-2; tentative D call: TRBD1 (6 bases). Trimming shortened V by 4 bases and J by 6 bases, and 21 bases separated the two germline ends. Germline V gives CDR1 SEHNR, CDR2 FQNEAQ (reference sequence). There are 16 residues in the CDR3. The CDR3 loop is CASSYREGGVENGYTF. The CDR3 bases are TGTGCCAGCAGCTACCGAGAAGGGGGGGTTGAGAATGGCTACACCTTC.

The chain links TRBV28 to TRBJ2-7; 10 bases line up with TRBD2. V was clipped by 10 bases and J by 3 bases; unmatched bases: 6. The germline CDR1 and CDR2 sequences are MDHEN and SYDVKM. CDR3 length: 13 amino acids. CDR3 in amino acids: CAIRASGSYEQYF. In nucleotides, the CDR3 is TGTGCCATCAGGGCTAGCGGGAGCTACGAGCAGTACTTC.

J is TRBJ2-1 and V is TRBV28; maybe TRBD2 (5 bases). The germline gives CDR1 MDHEN, CDR2 SYDVKM. The CDR3 sequence is 12 residues long. V lost 4 bases to trimming and J lost 14 bases, with 15 bases between them. The CDR3 region is CASSSGLPGKFF. The CDR3 DNA follows: TGTGCCAGCAGTTCTGGACTCCCTGGGAAGTTCTTC.

This clonotype has at least ten counts. The chain joins TRBV29-1 to TRBJ2-5; TRBD2 agrees at 8 bases. The length of the CDR3 is 12 residues. The V gene end was trimmed by 8 bases and the J gene end by 5 bases; junction bases not matched to a gene: 7. Germline CDR1 reads SQVTM; CDR2 reads ANQGSEA. CDR3 amino acids: CSSDGGGETQYF. The CDR3 DNA reads TGCAGCTCCGACGGGGGGGGTGAGACCCAGTACTTC.

This clonotype has only a few counts. The V gene is TRBV12-3 or TRBV12-4, the J gene TRBJ2-7, with 7 bases identical to TRBD1. This CDR3 has 17 amino acids. J was trimmed by 5 bases and V by 5 bases; bases with no gene match: 18. The CDR3 is CASSRTIRGRTLDEQYF. The CDR3 region has the DNA TGTGCCAGCAGTCGAACGATTAGGGGGCGAACTTTAGACGAGCAGTACTTC.

This clonotype was observed a few times. The chain joins TRBV24-1 to TRBJ2-1; D call uncertain. Trimming took off 7 bases at V and 8 bases at J, with 8 bases between the two ends. CDR3 length: 11 amino acids. CDR1 and CDR2 (germline): KGHDR, SFDVKD. For the CDR3, the DNA is TGTGCCACCAGCCAATCGGATGAGCAGTTCTTC. It encodes CATSQSDEQFF.

This clonotype was found many times. The rearrangement links TRBV10-1 to TRBJ2-3; D is ambiguous. Germline assignment: CDR1 WNHNN and CDR2 SYGVQD (reference sequence). V was trimmed by 7 bases and J by 2 bases, leaving 7 bases between them. This CDR3 is built from 12 residues. The CDR3 spells CASIAPTDTQYF. The CDR3 nucleotides are TGCGCCAGCATTGCCCCCACAGATACGCAGTATTTT.

The chain is built from TRBV6-6 and TRBJ2-3, with unresolved D. CDR1 and CDR2 (germline): MNHNY, SVGAGI (reference sequence). Trimming pared 7 bases from V and 7 bases from J, leaving 9 bases between. CDR3 length: 11 residues. The CDR3 DNA sequence: TGTGCCAGCACCTCGACCCATACGCAGTATTTT. Translation: CASTSTHTQYF.

The V and J genes are TRBV5-6 and TRBJ2-1, with D possibly matching TRBD1 (5 bases). V lost 4 bases and J 2 bases, leaving 13 bases between the germline ends. Germline V CDR1 and CDR2: SGHDT, YYEEEE. CDR3 length: 15 amino acids. CDR3 DNA: TGTGCCAGCAGCCCCGACAGAATCCCCTACAATGAGCAGTTCTTC. Translated: CASSPDRIPYNEQFF.

This clonotype has a handful of counts. In nucleotides, the CDR3 is TGTGCCAGCAGCCTTACCGGGACTAGCGGCCGCAATGAGCAGTTCTTC. Residues: CASSLTGTSGRNEQFF. The chain joins TRBV7-2 to TRBJ2-1; 11 bases fit TRBD2. With 5 bases clipped from V and 6 bases from J, the junction kept 9 bases outside the gene matches. The CDR3 is 16 residues long. Germline V gene sequence: CDR1 SGHTA, CDR2 FQGNSA. The whole variable domain, filled in from reference TRBV7-2 and TRBJ2-1, reads GAGVSQSPSNKVTEKGKDVELRCDPISGHTALYWYRQSLGQGLEFLIYFQGNSAPDKSGLPSDRFSAERTGGSVSTLTIQRTQQEDSAVYLCASSLTGTSGRNEQFFGPGTRLTVL.

V is TRBV6-5 and J is TRBJ2-1; 9 bases agree with TRBD2. This CDR3 region has 17 residues. CDR1 and CDR2 from the germline V gene are MNHEY and SVGAGI. V dropped 3 bases and J dropped 8; count of bases not matched to a gene: 14. For the CDR3, the DNA is TGTGCCAGCAGTTATTCCGCTACGGGACTAGCTGGGGATGAGCAGTTCTTC. Its translation is CASSYSATGLAGDEQFF.

This clonotype appeared a few times. The chain is built from TRBV9 and TRBJ2-7, with a tentative D call TRBD1 (5 bases). Deletions cut 0 bases from V and 3 bases from J, with 10 bases between. The CDR3 extends over 14 amino acids. Germline V gives CDR1 SGDLS, CDR2 YYNGEE. For the CDR3, the DNA is TGTGCCAGCAGCGTAGATCAAGGGGACTACGAGCAGTACTTC. Residues: CASSVDQGDYEQYF.

This rearrangement joins TRBV7-2 to TRBJ2-7, with 8 nucleotides matching TRBD2. This CDR3 is built from 17 residues. V was clipped by 1 base and J by 4 bases; unmatched bases: 12. The germline CDR1 and CDR2 sequences are SGHTA and FQGNSA. The CDR3 DNA is TGTGCCAGCAGCTTAGGATCCGGGACTAGTAGCACGTACGAGCAGTACTTC. This codes for CASSLGSGTSSTYEQYF.